The 5 T cell receptor beta chains below were found in one sample sequenced in a study of blood T cell repertoires in COVID-19. Sequenced by immunoSEQ multiplex PCR; TCRdb stores in-frame clones only, minus some. The sample shows about 63,000 clones, under 85% of them seen only once. The sample taken for sequencing was peripheral blood. Every receptor here comes from a woman older than 75 with acute or convalescent COVID-19.

This chain uses TRBV7-8 with TRBJ1-5; D is possibly TRBD1 (5 bases). CDR1 and CDR2 from the germline V gene are SGHVS and FQNEAQ. Trimming cost V 3 bases and J 8 bases, with 14 bases left between them. The CDR3 loop spans 14 amino acids. The CDR3 coding sequence is TGTGCCAGCAGCTTGGCAGGGTGGTTGAAGCCCCAGCATTTT. The encoded protein is CASSLAGWLKPQHF.

A single count supports this clone. This chain uses TRBV19 with TRBJ2-2, with TRBD1 identical over 11 bases. In germline, CDR1 is LNHDA, CDR2 SQIVND (reference sequence). V was pared by 10 bases and J by 6 bases, with 4 bases of the junction left unmatched. The CDR3 sequence is 13 residues long. CDR3 in amino acids: CATTGQGAGELFF. The CDR3 coding sequence is TGTGCCACTACGGGACAGGGGGCCGGGGAGCTGTTTTTT.

The chain joins TRBV4-2 to TRBJ1-2; D remains ambiguous. The CDR3 length is 13 residues. Germline assignment: CDR1 LGHNA and CDR2 YNFKEQ. Trimming removed 5 bases from V and 8 bases from J, with 15 bases in between. CDR3 loop: CASSGRRPWGYTF. CDR3 nucleotide sequence: TGTGCCAGCAGCGGGAGGCGCCCCTGGGGCTACACCTTC.

The chain recombines TRBV2 with TRBJ2-1, with 7 nucleotides matching TRBD1. There are 14 residues in the CDR3. Germline CDR1 reads SNHLY; CDR2 reads FYNNEI. V lost 10 bases and J lost 7; bases outside the gene matches: 13. The CDR3 sequence: CATKTGPGHNEQFF. In DNA form, the CDR3 reads TGTGCCACTAAGACAGGGCCTGGGCATAATGAGCAGTTCTTC.

The chain employs TRBV5-8 and TRBJ2-2; tentative D call: TRBD1 (6 bases). Trimming pared 4 bases from V and 4 bases from J, leaving 17 bases between. The CDR3 has 16 amino acids. Germline V gene data show CDR1 as SGHTS and CDR2 as YDEGEE. CDR3 sequence (DNA): TGTGCCAGCAGCAAGGGGGACACGGGGTTCACCGGGGAGCTGTTTTTT. Translated, it gives CASSKGDTGFTGELFF.